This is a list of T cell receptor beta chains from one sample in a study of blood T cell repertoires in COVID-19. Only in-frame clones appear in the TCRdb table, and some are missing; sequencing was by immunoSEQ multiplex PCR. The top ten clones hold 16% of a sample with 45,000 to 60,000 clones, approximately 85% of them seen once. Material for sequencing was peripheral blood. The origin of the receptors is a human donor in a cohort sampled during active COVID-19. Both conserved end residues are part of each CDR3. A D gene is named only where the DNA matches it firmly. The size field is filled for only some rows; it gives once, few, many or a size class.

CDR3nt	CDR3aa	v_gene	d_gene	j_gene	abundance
TGTGCCAGCAGCTTAGATGGGACAGGCCGCCAAGAGACCCAGTACTTC	CASSLDGTGRQETQYF	TRBV7-9	TRBD1	TRBJ2-5	.
TGCGCCAGCAGCTTGGATAGACAGGGTTGGGAAGCTTTCTTT	CASSLDRQGWEAFF	TRBV5-1	TRBD1	TRBJ1-1	.
TGTGCCACCTGCGACTTAAACACCGGGGAGCTGTTTTTT	CATCDLNTGELFF	TRBV24-1	.	TRBJ2-2	few
TGTGCCAGCAGCACAAGAGGGGGGGCCTATGAAAAACTGTTTTTT	CASSTRGGAYEKLFF	TRBV7-9	.	TRBJ1-4	.
TGTGCCACTGCCGCAGGGGCAGGTGGGGCCAACGTCCTGACTTTC	CATAAGAGGANVLTF	TRBV24-1	.	TRBJ2-6	.
TGTGCCAGCAGCTCCCGCCTCGGTGGCGAGCAGTACTTC	CASSSRLGGEQYF	TRBV11-2	.	TRBJ2-7	.
TGTGCCAGCAGTTATGGCGGGGGGAAAGAGACCCAGTACTTC	CASSYGGGKETQYF	TRBV6-6	TRBD2	TRBJ2-5	.
TGCGCCAGCAGCCAAGTAGGGGTGAACACTGAAGCTTTCTTT	CASSQVGVNTEAFF	TRBV4-1	.	TRBJ1-1	.
TGTGCCAGCAGTTACTTCCCGGACAGAGAGAATAGCAATCAGCCCCAGCATTTT	CASSYFPDRENSNQPQHF	TRBV6-2/TRBV6-3	.	TRBJ1-5	few
TGTGCCAGCTCAACTGGACAGGGGGGACATTCACCCCTCCACTTT	CASSTGQGGHSPLHF	TRBV18	TRBD1	TRBJ1-6	once
TGTGCCAGCGGGCCAGGGGGTCGGGAAGAGACCCAGTACTTC	CASGPGGREETQYF	TRBV28	TRBD1	TRBJ2-5	.
TGTGCCAGCAAGGCCCCTTTAGGGGACAGGGGGCTGGCTAATGAGCAGTTCTTC	CASKAPLGDRGLANEQFF	TRBV2	TRBD1	TRBJ2-1	.
TGTGCCAGTACCGGAGGACAGGGAGGAGAGACCCAGTACTTC	CASTGGQGGETQYF	TRBV19	TRBD1	TRBJ2-5	.
TGTGCCAGCAGTTTAAGGAGCGGGAGTTTTGGAGATACGCAGTATTTT	CASSLRSGSFGDTQYF	TRBV27	TRBD2	TRBJ2-3	.
TGTGCCGGCTACAGGAGCACAGATACGCAGTATTTT	CAGYRSTDTQYF	TRBV7-9	.	TRBJ2-3	.
TGCAGCGTTGAAGAATCTTTGGGGGGAGGCTACACCTTC	CSVEESLGGGYTF	TRBV29-1	.	TRBJ1-2	.
TGTGCCAGCACCAGGGGGCCCTATGGCTACACCTTC	CASTRGPYGYTF	TRBV28	TRBD1	TRBJ1-2	.
TGTGCCACCTCGATGGAGGGCTATAATTCACCCCTCCACTTT	CATSMEGYNSPLHF	TRBV6-5	.	TRBJ1-6	.
TGTGCCAGTACAGGGTTCACAGATACGCAGTATTTT	CASTGFTDTQYF	TRBV28	.	TRBJ2-3	few
TGTGCCAGCAGTGAGAATGGGGCGCCTGGCTACACCTTC	CASSENGAPGYTF	TRBV6-1	.	TRBJ1-2	.
TGTGCCATCAGTCGGACAGGGCTCGAGCAGTACTTC	CAISRTGLEQYF	TRBV10-3	TRBD1	TRBJ2-7	.